Following are 21 T cell receptor beta chains from one sample sequenced in a study of T cells in localized non-small cell lung cancer. The repertoire was sequenced with immunoSEQ multiplex PCR; TCRdb's copy has only in-frame clones and lacks some. The data hold approximately 88,000 clones, with around 90% observed a single time. The sample here was PBMCs, taken before any cancer treatment. The receptor source for this set is a woman aged 40 to 75 with stage II squamous cell lung carcinoma.

The V gene is TRBV5-6, the J gene TRBJ1-5; maybe TRBD1 (6 bases). Trimming shortened V by 2 bases and J by 2 bases, and 17 bases separated the two germline ends. This CDR3 has 17 amino acids. From germline, CDR1 is SGHDT and CDR2 YYEEEE. This chain's CDR3 is CASSFWGRGSGNQPQHF. Written as DNA, the CDR3 is TGTGCCAGCAGCTTCTGGGGGCGCGGGAGTGGCAATCAGCCCCAGCATTTT. The whole variable domain, remainder taken from reference TRBV5-6 and TRBJ1-5, is DAGVTQSPTHLIKTRGQQVTLRCSPKSGHDTVSWYQQALGQGPQFIFQYYEEEERQRGNFPDRFSGHQFPNYSSELNVNALLLGDSALYLCASSFWGRGSGNQPQHFGDGTRLSIL.

This clone has just a few counts. This CDR3 is CASSEGARGYTF. DNA for the CDR3: TGTGCCAGTAGCGAGGGGGCGCGGGGCTACACCTTC. V usage is TRBV19 and J usage is TRBJ1-2, with 7 bases aligning to TRBD1. The CDR3 is made up of 12 amino acids. After removal of 6 bases from V and 8 bases from J, the junction contained 6 bases not matched to a gene. CDR1 is LNHDA and CDR2 is SQIVND in the germline V gene (reference sequence).

This chain uses TRBV2 with TRBJ2-7; the match to TRBD2 covers 7 bases. The CDR3 length is 14 residues. Germline values: CDR1 SNHLY, CDR2 FYNNEI. With 6 bases clipped from V and 2 bases from J, the junction kept 7 bases outside the gene matches. The CDR3 DNA reads as TGTGCCAGCAGCCTAGCGGAGCCCCCCTACGAGCAGTACTTC. Protein sequence: CASSLAEPPYEQYF.

The chain couples TRBV5-1 to TRBJ2-7; TRBD2 agrees at 12 bases. Germline loops: CDR1 SGHRS, CDR2 YFSETQ. V shed 4 bases, J shed 5 bases, and the junction held 16 bases outside the gene matches. The CDR3 is 18 residues long. Written as DNA, the CDR3 is TGCGCCAGCAGCCCCCAGGGGATTACTAGCGGGAGGAACCACGAGCAGTACTTC. As protein: CASSPQGITSGRNHEQYF.

The V call is TRBV6-5, the J call TRBJ1-1; 9 nucleotides match TRBD1. Trimming cost V 7 bases and J 6 bases; bases outside gene matches: 6. Per germline, CDR1 MNHEY and CDR2 SVGAGI. The CDR3 contains 13 residues. CDR3: CASTGQGSAEAFF. The CDR3, as DNA: TGTGCCAGCACCGGACAGGGGAGTGCTGAAGCTTTCTTT.

This clone was seen a handful of times. The genes are TRBV5-1 and TRBJ1-3, with no clear D. Germline V gene data show CDR1 as SGHRS and CDR2 as YFSETQ. Trimming took off 3 bases at V and 0 bases at J, with 13 bases between the two ends. This CDR3 region has 16 residues. CDR3 DNA sequence: TGCGCCAGCAGCTCGGGTAGGGAACACTCTGGAAACACCATATATTTT. It codes for CASSSGREHSGNTIYF.

In its sample, this clone was seen a few times. This chain links TRBV5-1 with TRBJ2-3; D is undetermined. Germline lookup yields CDR1 SGHRS and CDR2 YFSETQ. This CDR3 is 15 amino acids long. V shed 4 bases and J shed 0 bases, with 12 bases lying between them. Written as DNA, the CDR3 is TGCGCCAGCAGCAACGACACAACTAGCACAGATACGCAGTATTTT. It is translated as CASSNDTTSTDTQYF.

The chain recombines TRBV6-1 with TRBJ1-6; D possibly corresponds to TRBD1 (5 bases). Per germline, CDR1 MNHNS and CDR2 SASEGT. The CDR3 has 14 amino acids. Trimming shortened V by 4 bases and J by 9 bases, and 13 bases separated the two germline ends. The CDR3 region is CASSVDSRGSPLHF. In DNA, the CDR3 is TGTGCCAGCAGTGTAGACAGCAGAGGTTCACCCCTCCACTTT.

The chain couples TRBV6-6 to TRBJ2-2; D remains unclear. Germline CDR1 and CDR2: MNHNY and SVGAGI (reference sequence). Trimming pared 5 bases from V and 1 base from J, leaving 14 bases between. CDR3 length: 16 residues. The CDR3 protein is CASSQTPMGNTGELFF. The DNA of the CDR3 is TGTGCCAGCAGTCAGACCCCGATGGGGAACACCGGGGAGCTGTTTTTT.

This chain connects TRBV19 to TRBJ1-5; D might be TRBD1 (5 bases). Germline V gene sequence: CDR1 LNHDA, CDR2 SQIVND (reference sequence). This CDR3 has 16 amino acids. Trimming cost V 4 bases and J 0 bases, with 13 bases left between them. This CDR3 reads CASSSGGSYSNQPQHF. The CDR3 DNA follows: TGTGCCAGTAGTAGCGGGGGATCCTATAGCAATCAGCCCCAGCATTTT.

Turning to this clone: Other nucleotide sequences from this sample produce the same CDR3. The gene calls are TRBV5-1 and TRBJ2-7, with D tentatively TRBD1 or TRBD2 (5 bases each). Deletions cut 4 bases from V and 7 bases from J, with 15 bases between. The V gene's germline CDR1 is SGHRS and CDR2 YFSETQ. This CDR3 has 13 amino acids. The CDR3 bases are TGCGCCAGCAGCCTGGGGGAAGCCCTGGAGCAGTACTTC. It codes for CASSLGEALEQYF.

V is TRBV19 and J is TRBJ1-2; 7 bases map to TRBD1. The ends lost 5 bases at V and 4 bases at J; junction bases unmatched: 1. Germline CDR1 and CDR2: LNHDA and SQIVND (reference sequence). This CDR3 spans 12 amino acids. The CDR3 is CASSSGGYGYTF. CDR3 in DNA: TGTGCCAGTAGTTCAGGGGGCTATGGCTACACCTTC.

This chain uses TRBV7-9 with TRBJ1-4; D gene ambiguous. CDR1 SEHNR and CDR2 FQNEAQ come from the germline V gene (reference sequence). The CDR3 has 15 residues. V lost 3 bases to trimming and J lost 3 bases, with 11 bases between them. The CDR3 nucleotides are TGTGCCAGCAGCTTTGGTCCCCTACCTAATGAAAAACTGTTTTTT. It encodes CASSFGPLPNEKLFF.

The V call is TRBV10-3, the J call TRBJ2-1; 11 bases match TRBD1. From germline, CDR1 is ENHRY and CDR2 SYGVKD. The CDR3 sequence is 14 residues long. Germline trimming cut 8 bases from V and 2 bases from J; bases unmatched to any gene: 2. The CDR3 DNA sequence: TGTGCCATCCTGGGACAGGGGGCCTACAATGAGCAGTTCTTC. This translates into CAILGQGAYNEQFF.

The V call is TRBV27, the J call TRBJ1-1; tentatively, D is TRBD1 (6 bases). V lost 6 bases to trimming and J lost 5 bases, with 16 bases between them. CDR1 and CDR2 from the germline V gene are MNHEY and SMNVEV (reference sequence). This CDR3 is built from 14 residues. CDR3 amino acids: CASSDTGSRTEAFF. CDR3 bases: TGTGCCAGCAGCGATACAGGGAGTAGGACTGAAGCTTTCTTT.

The chain employs TRBV13 and TRBJ1-2, with 7 bases aligning to TRBD1. J gave up 4 bases and V 2 bases, and 10 bases lay outside the gene matches. CDR1 is PRHDT, CDR2 FYEKMQ, per germline (reference sequence). This CDR3 is 16 amino acids long. The DNA for the CDR3 is TGTGCCAGCAGCTTACGGACGGAGGCAGGGGGCTATGGCTACACCTTC. Translated: CASSLRTEAGGYGYTF.

The chain links TRBV5-4 to TRBJ1-2; 9 nucleotides line up with TRBD1. V lost 1 base and J lost 6; bases outside the gene matches: 10. This CDR3 has 16 amino acids. Germline loops: CDR1 SGHNT, CDR2 YYREEE (reference sequence). The CDR3 nucleotides are TGTGCCAGCAGCTTGCTGTACAGGGGGCTCGGGGATGGCTACACCTTC. This sequence encodes CASSLLYRGLGDGYTF.

V gene TRBV11-1 combines with J gene TRBJ1-2; D ambiguous. Germline CDR1 reads SGHAT; CDR2 reads FQDESV (reference sequence). The CDR3 covers 13 residues. Trimming removed 0 bases at V and 8 bases at J, with 10 bases between. The CDR3 loop reads CASSLAASVGYTF. The CDR3 nucleotides read TGTGCCAGCAGCTTAGCCGCCAGCGTCGGCTACACCTTC. Variable domain in full (rest from reference TRBV11-1 and TRBJ1-2): EAEVAQSPRYKITEKSQAVAFWCDPISGHATLYWYRQILGQGPELLVQFQDESVVDDSQLPKDRFSAERLKGVDSTLKIQPAELGDSAMYLCASSLAASVGYTFGSGTRLTVV.

The chain recombines TRBV5-1 with TRBJ2-1; D remains ambiguous. The CDR3 runs 13 residues. Germline V CDR1 and CDR2: SGHRS, YFSETQ. Trimming cost V 4 bases and J 7 bases, with 12 bases left between them. This chain's CDR3 is CASSRGDGNEQFF. CDR3 sequence (DNA): TGCGCCAGCAGCCGTGGGGATGGGAATGAGCAGTTCTTC.

The CDR3 here is CASSVYRDLMNTEAFF. In DNA, the CDR3 is TGTGCCAGCAGTGTTTACAGGGACCTCATGAACACTGAAGCTTTCTTT. The chain is built from TRBV6-1 and TRBJ1-1; D possibly corresponds to TRBD1 (6 bases). The CDR3 runs 16 residues. Deletions cut 4 bases from V and 0 bases from J, with 15 bases between. Germline lookup yields CDR1 MNHNS and CDR2 SASEGT.

This chain links TRBV18 with TRBJ1-1; D is unresolved. Trimming stripped 3 bases from V and 0 bases from J, with 8 bases between. Germline V gene sequence: CDR1 KGHSH, CDR2 LQKENI. The CDR3 contains 14 residues. CDR3 sequence (DNA): TGTGCCAGCTCACCCCTTTTTATGAACACTGAAGCTTTCTTT. This sequence encodes CASSPLFMNTEAFF.